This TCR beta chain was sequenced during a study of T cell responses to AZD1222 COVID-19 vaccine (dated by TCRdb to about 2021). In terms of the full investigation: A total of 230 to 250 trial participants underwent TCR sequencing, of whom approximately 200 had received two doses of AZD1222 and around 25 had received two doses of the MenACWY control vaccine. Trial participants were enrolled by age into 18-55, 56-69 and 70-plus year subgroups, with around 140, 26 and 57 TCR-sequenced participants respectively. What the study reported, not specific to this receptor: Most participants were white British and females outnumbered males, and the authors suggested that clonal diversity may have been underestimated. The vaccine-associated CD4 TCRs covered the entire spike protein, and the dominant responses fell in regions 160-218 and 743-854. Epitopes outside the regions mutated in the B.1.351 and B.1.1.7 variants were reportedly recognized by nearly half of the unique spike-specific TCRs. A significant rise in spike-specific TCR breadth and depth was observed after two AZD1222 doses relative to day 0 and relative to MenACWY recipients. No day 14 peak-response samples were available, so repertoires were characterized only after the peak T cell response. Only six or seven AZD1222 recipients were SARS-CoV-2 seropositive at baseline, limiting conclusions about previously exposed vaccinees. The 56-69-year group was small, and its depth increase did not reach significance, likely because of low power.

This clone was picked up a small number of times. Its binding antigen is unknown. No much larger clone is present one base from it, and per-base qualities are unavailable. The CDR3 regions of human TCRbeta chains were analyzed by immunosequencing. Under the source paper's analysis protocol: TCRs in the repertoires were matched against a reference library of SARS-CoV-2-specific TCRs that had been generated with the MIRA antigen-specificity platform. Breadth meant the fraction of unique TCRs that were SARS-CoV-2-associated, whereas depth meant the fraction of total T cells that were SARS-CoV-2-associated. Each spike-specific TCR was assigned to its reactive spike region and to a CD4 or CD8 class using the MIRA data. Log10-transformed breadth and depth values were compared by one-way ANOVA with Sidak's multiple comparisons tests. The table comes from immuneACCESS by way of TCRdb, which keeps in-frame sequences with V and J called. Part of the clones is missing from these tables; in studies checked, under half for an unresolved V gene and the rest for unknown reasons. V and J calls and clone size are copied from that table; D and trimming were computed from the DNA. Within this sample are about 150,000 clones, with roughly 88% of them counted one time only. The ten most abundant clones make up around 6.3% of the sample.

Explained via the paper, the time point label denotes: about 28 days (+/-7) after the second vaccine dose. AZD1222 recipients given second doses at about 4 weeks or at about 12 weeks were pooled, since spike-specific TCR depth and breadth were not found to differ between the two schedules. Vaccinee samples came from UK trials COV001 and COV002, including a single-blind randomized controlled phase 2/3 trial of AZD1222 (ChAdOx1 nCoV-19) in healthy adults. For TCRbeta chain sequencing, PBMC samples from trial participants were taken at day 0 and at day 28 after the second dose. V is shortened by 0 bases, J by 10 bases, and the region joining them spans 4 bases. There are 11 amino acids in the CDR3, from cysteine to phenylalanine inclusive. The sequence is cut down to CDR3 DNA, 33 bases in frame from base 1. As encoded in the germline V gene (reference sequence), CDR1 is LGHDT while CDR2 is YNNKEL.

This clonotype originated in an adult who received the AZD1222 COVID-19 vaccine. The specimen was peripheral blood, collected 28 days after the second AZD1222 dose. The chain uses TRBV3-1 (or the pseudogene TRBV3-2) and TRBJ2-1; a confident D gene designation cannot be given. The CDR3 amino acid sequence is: CASSQDAEQFF. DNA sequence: TGTGCCAGCAGCCAAGACGCCGAGCAGTTCTTC.